The rows below give T cell receptor beta chains drawn from one sample of a study of PD-1 blockade in classical Hodgkin lymphoma. Measured with immunoSEQ multiplex PCR; TCRdb has only the in-frame clones, and not every one. The table lists about 97,000 clones, 75% to 90% of them singletons. The sequencing used peripheral blood mononuclear cells (PBMCs), collected before the second cycle of nivolumab. Receptors originate from a human donor with classical Hodgkin lymphoma. The CDR3 runs from the conserved cysteine through the conserved F or W.

J gene | V gene | CDR3 protein
TRBJ2-2 | TRBV5-4 | CASSWEGASTGELFF
TRBJ1-2 | TRBV4-2 | CASSQPDSMGYTF
TRBJ2-1 | TRBV7-2 | CASSLEGQYYNEQFF
TRBJ2-2 | TRBV30 | CAWMTPRFPTGELFF
TRBJ2-3 | TRBV7-3 | CASSSLAASTDTQYF
TRBJ2-7 | TRBV9 | CASSPRGGGPFLYEQYF
TRBJ2-7 | TRBV5-1 | CASSTRQGRGSYEQYF
TRBJ1-3 | TRBV6-5 | CASSYSFGGNTIYF
TRBJ2-2 | TRBV28 | CASKASPGELFF
TRBJ2-2 | TRBV2 | CASSEGVTGELFF
TRBJ1-5 | TRBV6-1 | CASSEAGTGGGYNQPQHF
TRBJ1-2 | TRBV15 | CATSRGRGGLNYGYTF